A single sample gave rise to the 14 T cell receptor beta chains below, sequenced in a study of blood T cell repertoires in COVID-19. TCRdb keeps only in-frame clones here, not all; method: immunoSEQ multiplex PCR. In the table there are some 200,000 clones, around 91% of which are singletons. What was sequenced was PBMCs or T cells enriched from blood (not recorded which). These receptor sequences come from a young woman who had recovered from COVID-19.

The chain has TRBV5-8 and TRBJ2-1; 10 bases line up with TRBD1. Germline V gene lookup returns CDR1 SGHTS and CDR2 YDEGEE. V lost 4 bases to trimming and J lost 10 bases; unmatched junction nucleotides: 8. CDR3 size: 14 residues. The CDR3 DNA is TGTGCCAGCAGCCGCGACAGGGGGCTTCGGGAGCAGTTCTTC. Amino acid sequence: CASSRDRGLREQFF. Full variable domain (missing parts from reference TRBV5-8 and TRBJ2-1): EAGVTQSPTHLIKTRGQQATLRCSPISGHTSVYWYQQALGLGLQFLLWYDEGEERNRGNFPPRFSGRQFPNYSSELNVNALELEDSALYLCASSRDRGLREQFFGPGTRLTVL.

This chain links TRBV6-5 with TRBJ1-6, with TRBD1 as a possible D gene (5 bases). Per germline, CDR1 MNHEY and CDR2 SVGAGI. There are 14 residues in the CDR3. V was trimmed by 0 bases and J by 8 bases, leaving 8 bases between them. CDR3: CASSYSDRYSPLHF. The CDR3 bases are TGTGCCAGCAGTTACTCTGACAGATATTCACCCCTCCACTTT.

The V gene is TRBV13, the J gene TRBJ2-7; D perhaps matches TRBD2 (6 bases). Between the trimmed V and J ends, which lost 1 base and 3 bases, there was a span of 7 bases. This CDR3 has 13 amino acids. Germline V gene lookup returns CDR1 PRHDT and CDR2 FYEKMQ (reference sequence). The CDR3 loop is CASSLDGGYEQYF. In nucleotides, the CDR3 is TGTGCCAGCAGCTTAGACGGGGGCTACGAGCAGTACTTC.

The chain combines TRBV7-2 with TRBJ2-7, with D hard to call. The germline gives CDR1 SGHTA, CDR2 FQGNSA. The CDR3 loop spans 12 amino acids. The V gene lost 4 bases and the J gene lost 6 bases, with 10 bases spanning the gap. The CDR3 region is CASSSVDAEQYF. CDR3 in DNA: TGTGCCAGCAGCTCGGTTGATGCCGAGCAGTACTTC.

This clone has only one observation. This chain joins TRBV9 and TRBJ1-1, with 10 bases matching TRBD1. Germline V CDR1 and CDR2: SGDLS, YYNGEE. Trimming took 0 bases from V and 4 from J; bases not matched to a gene: 9. This CDR3 has 17 residues. CDR3 in DNA: TGTGCCAGCAGCGTAGACCCGACAGGGGGCGCGGTCACTGAAGCTTTCTTT. The encoded protein is CASSVDPTGGAVTEAFF. The whole variable domain, filled in from reference TRBV9 and TRBJ1-1, reads DSGVTQTPKHLITATGQRVTLRCSPRSGDLSVYWYQQSLDQGLQFLIQYYNGEERAKGNILERFSAQQFPDLHSELNLSSLELGDSALYFCASSVDPTGGAVTEAFFGQGTRLTVV.

This clone was detected once. The V gene is TRBV18, the J gene TRBJ2-7; 9 nucleotides align to TRBD2. Germline V gene lookup returns CDR1 KGHSH and CDR2 LQKENI. The CDR3 spans 16 residues. Trimming at V came to 0 bases and at J to 3 bases, leaving 6 bases not matched to a gene. Written as DNA, the CDR3 is TGTGCCAGCTCACCACCTCAGCGGGAGGTGGTCTACGAGCAGTACTTC. Translating gives CASSPPQREVVYEQYF. Full variable domain (remainder filled in from reference TRBV18 and TRBJ2-7): NAGVMQNPRHLVRRRGQEARLRCSPMKGHSHVYWYRQLPEEGLKFMVYLQKENIIDESGMPKERFSAEFPKEGPSILRIQQVVRGDSAAYFCASSPPQREVVYEQYFGPGTRLTVT.

This sequence joins TRBV9 and TRBJ2-5; D call uncertain. V was clipped by 4 bases and J by 2 bases, with 3 bases between them. The germline gives CDR1 SGDLS, CDR2 YYNGEE. There are 11 residues in the CDR3. The CDR3 loop reads CASSLQETQYF. CDR3 DNA sequence: TGTGCCAGCAGCCTTCAAGAGACCCAGTACTTC.

The chain has TRBV25-1 and TRBJ2-1; 7 positions agree with TRBD1. The germline CDR1 and CDR2 sequences are MGHDK and SYGVNS. Unmatched junction bases numbered 11, after V lost 6 bases and J lost 6 bases. CDR3 length: 15 residues. The DNA of the CDR3 is TGTGCCAGCAGACGAGGGCAGGGGGTAGGCAATGAGCAGTTCTTC. Amino acid sequence: CASRRGQGVGNEQFF.

The chain couples TRBV28 to TRBJ2-2; a weak D match, TRBD2 (5 bases). CDR1 and CDR2 (germline): MDHEN, SYDVKM. V lost 6 bases and J 2 bases, leaving 10 bases between the germline ends. This CDR3 is built from 14 residues. The CDR3 nucleotides read TGTGCCAGCAGGGACTGGGATAACACCGGGGAGCTGTTTTTT. It specifies CASRDWDNTGELFF. The whole variable domain, remainder taken from reference TRBV28 and TRBJ2-2, is DVKVTQSSRYLVKRTGEKVFLECVQDMDHENMFWYRQDPGLGLRLIYFSYDVKMKEKGDIPEGYSVSREKKERFSLILESASTNQTSMYLCASRDWDNTGELFFGEGSRLTVL.

The genes are TRBV19 and TRBJ2-2, with 8 bases fitting TRBD1. The V segment lost 9 bases and the J segment 4 bases; nucleotides outside the gene matches: 13. This CDR3 comprises 16 residues. The germline V gene has CDR1 LNHDA and CDR2 SQIVND (reference sequence). CDR3: CARTSYRGLSTGELFF. The CDR3 DNA reads TGTGCCAGGACTAGTTACAGGGGGTTGAGCACCGGGGAGCTGTTTTTT.

This sequence joins TRBV11-1 and TRBJ2-7, with TRBD2 matching over 8 bases. The CDR3 contains 14 residues. Per the germline V gene, CDR1 is SGHAT and CDR2 is FQDESV (reference sequence). J lost 6 bases, V lost 5 bases, and 9 bases had no gene match. The CDR3 DNA reads as TGTGCCAGCAGCCCCGTGAGCGGGAGAGGCGAGCAGTACTTC. This codes for CASSPVSGRGEQYF.

This chain connects TRBV4-2 to TRBJ2-5, with 7 bases fitting TRBD2. The CDR3 runs to 15 residues. V lost 0 bases to trimming and J lost 3 bases; unmatched junction nucleotides: 4. The germline CDR1 and CDR2 sequences are LGHNA and YNFKEQ. CDR3 bases: TGTGCCAGCAGCCAAGAGGGGCGGGGGAAAGAGACCCAGTACTTC. Protein product: CASSQEGRGKETQYF.

This chain uses TRBV27 with TRBJ1-1; D unresolved. CDR1 MNHEY and CDR2 SMNVEV come from the germline V gene (reference sequence). V lost 3 bases to trimming and J lost 0 bases, with 5 bases between them. The CDR3 length is 13 residues. In DNA form, the CDR3 reads TGTGCCAGCAGTTTGTCTATGAACACTGAAGCTTTCTTT. As protein: CASSLSMNTEAFF.

This chain links TRBV28 with TRBJ1-5; the match to TRBD1 covers 8 bases. With V trimmed by 11 bases and J by 2 bases, 8 bases remained unmatched. Germline assignment: CDR1 MDHEN and CDR2 SYDVKM. The length of the CDR3 is 14 residues. CDR3 protein: CAGREGQGNQPQHF. DNA for the CDR3: TGTGCCGGACGAGAGGGACAGGGCAATCAGCCCCAGCATTTT. Variable domain in full (rest from reference TRBV28 and TRBJ1-5): DVKVTQSSRYLVKRTGEKVFLECVQDMDHENMFWYRQDPGLGLRLIYFSYDVKMKEKGDIPEGYSVSREKKERFSLILESASTNQTSMYLCAGREGQGNQPQHFGDGTRLSIL.